The 26 T cell receptor beta chains given below trace back to one sample, sequenced in a study of blood T cell repertoires in COVID-19. Produced via immunoSEQ multiplex PCR; TCRdb's table is partial and in-frame only. Here the sample spans fewer than 200,000 clones, about 80% being singletons. Source material: PBMCs or T cells enriched from blood (not recorded which). The origin of the receptors is a woman between 70 and 85 years old in a cohort exposed to, infected with or recovered from COVID-19 (not recorded which).

The chain recombines TRBV10-1 with TRBJ2-1; D possibly corresponds to TRBD1 (6 bases). With 3 bases removed from V and 6 bases from J, the gap between germline ends came to 18 bases. Germline CDR1 is WNHNN and CDR2 is SYGVQD (reference sequence). The length of the CDR3 is 16 residues. The CDR3 sequence: CASSDVGAARGNEQFF. Written as DNA, the CDR3 is TGCGCCAGCAGTGACGTGGGGGCCGCCCGGGGCAATGAGCAGTTCTTC.

The rearrangement uses TRBV28 and TRBJ2-1; 8 bases agree with TRBD1. The CDR3 has 15 residues. Germline V gives CDR1 MDHEN, CDR2 SYDVKM. J lost 3 bases, V lost 6 bases, and 7 bases had no gene match. CDR3: CASRMDRVVYNEQFF. For the CDR3, the DNA is TGTGCCAGCAGGATGGACAGGGTAGTCTACAATGAGCAGTTCTTC. Using reference TRBV28 and TRBJ2-1 for the parts outside the CDR3, the full variable domain is DVKVTQSSRYLVKRTGEKVFLECVQDMDHENMFWYRQDPGLGLRLIYFSYDVKMKEKGDIPEGYSVSREKKERFSLILESASTNQTSMYLCASRMDRVVYNEQFFGPGTRLTVL.

As concerns this clone: The germline gene is not matched at one end of the junction; a read error may be the cause. The J gene is TRBJ2-5, the V gene TRBV7-2; 16 bases fit TRBD2. CDR3 length equals 16 residues. CDR1 and CDR2 from the germline V gene are SGHTA and FQGNSA. In DNA form, the CDR3 reads TGTGCCAGCAGCACCCAGGGACTAGCGGGAGGGCCTCCCCGGGACTTC. Its protein product is CASSTQGLAGGPPRDF.

Only one count was recorded for this clone. The chain couples TRBV5-5 to TRBJ2-5, with 9 positions matching TRBD1. J gave up 3 bases and V 6 bases, and 12 bases lay outside the gene matches. The CDR3 runs 16 residues. Germline CDR1 and CDR2: SGHKS and YYEKEE (reference sequence). CDR3 amino acids: CASNTPTGQGKETQYF. The DNA for the CDR3 is TGTGCCAGCAATACCCCCACGGGACAGGGTAAAGAGACCCAGTACTTC.

The rearrangement joins TRBV10-3 to TRBJ1-1, with 9 bases identical to TRBD1. Germline values: CDR1 ENHRY, CDR2 SYGVKD. Unmatched junction bases numbered 6, after V lost 6 bases and J lost 1 base. The CDR3 runs 15 residues. The CDR3 DNA sequence: TGTGCCATCAGGCAACAGGGGGCACAGAACACTGAAGCTTTCTTT. Protein: CAIRQQGAQNTEAFF.

This clone has a handful of counts. J is TRBJ2-7 and V is TRBV19; the match to TRBD1 covers 11 bases. Germline CDR1 is LNHDA and CDR2 is SQIVND (reference sequence). V lost 11 bases to trimming and J lost 3 bases; unmatched junction nucleotides: 18. The CDR3 spans 17 residues. The CDR3, as DNA: TGTGCCCGAAGTAGCCCCTCCTCCGGGACAGGGGGCTACGAGCAGTACTTC. Translating it yields CARSSPSSGTGGYEQYF.

This chain uses TRBV10-1 with TRBJ1-1; a weak D match, TRBD1 (6 bases). Germline V gene sequence: CDR1 WNHNN, CDR2 SYGVQD (reference sequence). V was pared by 6 bases and J by 1 base, with 9 bases between. This CDR3 is 13 amino acids long. The CDR3 is CASSPTGNTEAFF. CDR3 DNA: TGCGCCAGCAGCCCGACAGGGAACACTGAAGCTTTCTTT.

The count of this clone is one. The chain couples TRBV7-2 to TRBJ1-2; tentatively, D is TRBD1 (5 bases). Trimming cost V 0 bases and J 10 bases, with 18 bases left between them. Germline CDR1 reads SGHTA; CDR2 reads FQGNSA. The CDR3 runs to 15 residues. CDR3 nucleotides: TGTGCCAGCAGCTTAGCTTGGTTGGGGCTGGAAGACTACACCTTC. It specifies CASSLAWLGLEDYTF.

This clone was picked up a small number of times. The gene calls are TRBV5-1 and TRBJ2-1; TRBD2 aligns across 7 bases. Germline trimming cut 1 base from V and 4 bases from J; bases unmatched to any gene: 5. The CDR3 runs 15 residues. Per the germline V gene, CDR1 is SGHRS and CDR2 is YFSETQ. CDR3 amino acids: CASSLWGGLYNEQFF. The CDR3 DNA follows: TGCGCCAGCAGCTTGTGGGGGGGTCTTTACAATGAGCAGTTCTTC.

This clone has a single count. This chain joins TRBV18 and TRBJ2-5, with TRBD2 matching 10 bases. The germline CDR1 and CDR2 sequences are KGHSH and LQKENI. The ends lost 3 bases at V and 5 bases at J; junction bases unmatched: 6. This CDR3 is built from 15 residues. CDR3 nucleotides: TGTGCCAGCTCACCTCTAGCGGGAGCTGGTGAGACCCAGTACTTC. Its protein is CASSPLAGAGETQYF. Drawing the rest from reference TRBV18 and TRBJ2-5, the complete variable domain is NAGVMQNPRHLVRRRGQEARLRCSPMKGHSHVYWYRQLPEEGLKFMVYLQKENIIDESGMPKERFSAEFPKEGPSILRIQQVVRGDSAAYFCASSPLAGAGETQYFGPGTRLLVL.

Details on this clone: The identical CDR3 is also encoded by other nucleotide sequences in the sample. V and J are TRBV7-2 and TRBJ2-5; no definite D call. V gave up 1 base and J gave up 2 bases, with 5 bases separating them. This CDR3 comprises 13 residues. CDR1 and CDR2 from the germline V gene are SGHTA and FQGNSA. This CDR3 is CASSLVAQETQYF. CDR3 bases: TGTGCCAGCAGCTTAGTAGCACAAGAGACCCAGTACTTC.

This clone showed up just a few times. In DNA, the CDR3 is TGTGCCAGCAGCCCCGACAGGGGCCCCCGGGGCTACACCTTC. This sequence encodes CASSPDRGPRGYTF. The genes are TRBV7-2 and TRBJ1-2; TRBD1 matches at 8 bases. From germline, CDR1 is SGHTA and CDR2 FQGNSA. The length of the CDR3 is 14 residues. Trimming removed 5 bases from V and 8 bases from J; junction bases left unmatched: 10.

The chain uses TRBV5-6 and TRBJ1-5, with D hard to call. The V end lost 4 bases, the J end lost 6 bases, and 14 bases lay between the germline ends. The CDR3 is 14 amino acids. Germline assignment: CDR1 SGHDT and CDR2 YYEEEE. The CDR3 DNA reads TGTGCCAGCAGCCTTATAACAGAAAGTCAGCCCCAGCATTTT. Translation: CASSLITESQPQHF.

Note on this clone: The sample carries other DNA sequences with the same CDR3. V and J are TRBV19 and TRBJ1-5, with a weak D call TRBD1 (6 bases). This CDR3 region has 14 residues. V was cut by 1 base and J by 2 bases, with 6 bases left in between. Germline V gives CDR1 LNHDA, CDR2 SQIVND (reference sequence). CDR3 region: CASSIGTGNQPQHF. As DNA, the CDR3 is TGTGCCAGTAGTATAGGGACAGGCAATCAGCCCCAGCATTTT. Variable domain in full (rest from reference TRBV19 and TRBJ1-5): DGGITQSPKYLFRKEGQNVTLSCEQNLNHDAMYWYRQDPGQGLRLIYYSQIVNDFQKGDIAEGYSVSREKKESFPLTVTSAQKNPTAFYLCASSIGTGNQPQHFGDGTRLSIL.

The gene calls are TRBV3-1 (or the pseudogene TRBV3-2) and TRBJ1-3, with D unresolved. Germline-derived CDR1 and CDR2 are LGHDT and YNNKEL (reference sequence). This CDR3 is 15 amino acids long. V was pared by 0 bases and J by 3 bases, with 9 bases between. This chain's CDR3 is CASSQDFRVGNTIYF. DNA of the CDR3: TGTGCCAGCAGCCAAGATTTTCGGGTTGGAAACACCATATATTTT.

V gene TRBV5-8 combines with J gene TRBJ2-3, with 12 positions matching TRBD2. Per the germline V gene, CDR1 is SGHTS and CDR2 is YDEGEE. V shed 3 bases and J 7 bases; nucleotides not matched to a gene: 3. This CDR3 contains 14 residues. For the CDR3, the DNA is TGTGCCAGCAGCTCGGGACTAGCGGGTTATACGCAGTATTTT. Translation: CASSSGLAGYTQYF.

This chain links TRBV29-1 with TRBJ2-3; D is possibly TRBD2 (6 bases). This CDR3 region has 14 residues. V shed 4 bases and J shed 1 base, with 12 bases lying between them. Germline-derived CDR1 and CDR2 are SQVTM and ANQGSEA. This chain's CDR3 is CSVASVGRTDTQYF. The DNA of the CDR3 is TGCAGCGTTGCTAGCGTAGGTCGCACAGATACGCAGTATTTT.

This chain connects TRBV24-1 to TRBJ2-1, with 7 bases fitting TRBD2. V shed 5 bases, J shed 3 bases, and the junction held 6 bases outside the gene matches. CDR3 length: 15 residues. Germline-derived CDR1 and CDR2 are KGHDR and SFDVKD. The CDR3 DNA sequence: TGTGCCACCAGTGGTGGCGGGAGCAGCTACAATGAGCAGTTCTTC. This translates into CATSGGGSSYNEQFF.

The CDR3 sequence is CSAARDSDYGYTF. The CDR3 coding sequence is TGCAGCGCTGCCCGGGACAGCGATTATGGCTACACCTTC. V is TRBV29-1 and J is TRBJ1-2; TRBD1 matches at 7 bases. CDR1 and CDR2 from the germline V gene are SQVTM and ANQGSEA. The CDR3 is 13 amino acids. V shed 7 bases, J shed 5 bases, and the junction held 10 bases outside the gene matches.

The chain uses TRBV25-1 and TRBJ1-1; D possibly corresponds to TRBD1 (5 bases). This CDR3 region has 18 residues. V lost 3 bases and J 6 bases, leaving 26 bases between the germline ends. Germline lookup yields CDR1 MGHDK and CDR2 SYGVNS. The CDR3 is CASSEGVVGGVFVAEAFF. As DNA, the CDR3 is TGTGCCAGCAGTGAGGGTGTGGTTGGAGGGGTCTTTGTCGCTGAAGCTTTCTTT.

The chain links TRBV19 to TRBJ2-7; 8 nucleotides match TRBD1. CDR1 LNHDA and CDR2 SQIVND come from the germline V gene (reference sequence). The CDR3 is 11 amino acids. V lost 4 bases and J lost 7; bases outside the gene matches: 0. DNA of the CDR3: TGTGCCAGTAGTAACAGGGGGGAGCAGTACTTC. It codes for CASSNRGEQYF.

The chain combines TRBV28 with TRBJ1-2, with no clear D. Germline V CDR1 and CDR2: MDHEN, SYDVKM. The CDR3 is 13 residues long. The V end was cut by 5 bases, the J end by 3 bases, with 10 bases between. CDR3 sequence reads: CASSPSPDYGYTF. In nucleotides, the CDR3 is TGTGCCAGCAGTCCCTCTCCCGACTATGGCTACACCTTC.

This chain joins TRBV11-2 and TRBJ2-7, with 10 nucleotides matching TRBD2. CDR1 and CDR2 from the germline V gene are SGHAT and FQNNGV. This CDR3 is 16 amino acids long. Trimming took 1 base from V and 3 from J; bases not matched to a gene: 6. CDR3 DNA: TGTGCCAGCAGCTTAGTCACCTCTAGCGGGAGCTACGAGCAGTACTTC. Translated: CASSLVTSSGSYEQYF.

A remark on this clone: The same CDR3 is also encoded by other DNA sequences in this sample. The chain combines TRBV28 with TRBJ1-2; 9 bases are shared with TRBD1. The CDR3 contains 14 residues. The germline V gene has CDR1 MDHEN and CDR2 SYDVKM. After removal of 4 bases from V and 4 bases from J, the junction contained 4 bases not matched to a gene. CDR3 region: CASSSGQGSYGYTF. CDR3 DNA: TGTGCCAGCAGTTCCGGACAGGGGTCCTATGGCTACACCTTC.

This chain joins TRBV25-1 and TRBJ2-7, with D possibly being TRBD2 (6 bases). Trimming pared 8 bases from V and 2 bases from J, leaving 13 bases between. CDR3 length equals 13 residues. CDR1 and CDR2 from the germline V gene are MGHDK and SYGVNS. The CDR3 bases are TGTGCCAGCCGTAGGGAGGCCACCTACGAGCAGTACTTC. As protein: CASRREATYEQYF.

The rearrangement joins TRBV7-3 to TRBJ1-1; perhaps TRBD1 as D (6 bases). V was cut by 5 bases and J by 1 base, with 11 bases left in between. The CDR3 runs 14 residues. Germline V gene lookup returns CDR1 SGHTA and CDR2 FQGTGA. The DNA for the CDR3 is TGTGCCAGCAGCCCCCAGGGGTGGAACACTGAAGCTTTCTTT. Translation: CASSPQGWNTEAFF. Together with reference TRBV7-3 and TRBJ1-1, the CDR3 gives the full variable domain: GAGVSQTPSNKVTEKGKYVELRCDPISGHTALYWYRQSLGQGPEFLIYFQGTGAADDSGLPNDRFFAVRPEGSVSTLKIQRTERGDSAVYLCASSPQGWNTEAFFGQGTRLTVV.